These 15 T cell receptor beta chains came from one sample sequenced in a study of T cell changes during pregnancy in multiple sclerosis. Repertoires were generated with immunoSEQ multiplex PCR, while TCRdb's copy carries only in-frame clones and drops some. The sample contains roughly 38,000 clones, approximately 90% of which appear only once. The input for sequencing was CD4+ T cells from peripheral blood mononuclear cells, taken in the second trimester of pregnancy. The origin of the receptors is a female donor in good health, enrolled as a control in a pregnancy study.

The chain joins TRBV7-2 to TRBJ2-2; tentatively, D is TRBD1 (6 bases). This CDR3 region has 15 residues. V lost 3 bases and J 2 bases, leaving 10 bases between the germline ends. CDR1 SGHTA and CDR2 FQGNSA come from the germline V gene. This CDR3 reads CASSFSGQNTGELFF. Here the CDR3 DNA reads TGTGCCAGCAGCTTTTCGGGACAAAACACCGGGGAGCTGTTTTTT. The full variable domain, completed using reference TRBV7-2 and TRBJ2-2, is GAGVSQSPSNKVTEKGKDVELRCDPISGHTALYWYRQSLGQGLEFLIYFQGNSAPDKSGLPSDRFSAERTGGSVSTLTIQRTQQEDSAVYLCASSFSGQNTGELFFGEGSRLTVL.

Points on this clone: Other nucleotide sequences in the sample specify the same CDR3. The chain is built from TRBV7-2 and TRBJ1-5; 8 nucleotides align to TRBD1. CDR3 length equals 15 residues. CDR1 and CDR2 from the germline V gene are SGHTA and FQGNSA. Trimming at V came to 9 bases and at J to 3 bases, leaving 10 bases not matched to a gene. The CDR3 sequence: CASSPMTGDNQPQHF. As DNA, the CDR3 is TGTGCCAGTAGCCCAATGACAGGGGACAATCAGCCCCAGCATTTT. Full variable domain (rest looked up from reference TRBV7-2 and TRBJ1-5): GAGVSQSPSNKVTEKGKDVELRCDPISGHTALYWYRQSLGQGLEFLIYFQGNSAPDKSGLPSDRFSAERTGGSVSTLTIQRTQQEDSAVYLCASSPMTGDNQPQHFGDGTRLSIL.

J is TRBJ1-3 and V is TRBV7-8, with no clear D. Per the germline V gene, CDR1 is SGHVS and CDR2 is FQNEAQ. With 0 bases removed from V and 6 bases from J, the gap between germline ends came to 6 bases. The CDR3 runs 13 residues. Here the CDR3 DNA reads TGTGCCAGCAGCTTAGCGCGGGAAAACACCATATATTTT. This translates into CASSLARENTIYF.

V gene TRBV28 combines with J gene TRBJ1-5, with 8 positions matching TRBD1. Germline V gene data show CDR1 as MDHEN and CDR2 as SYDVKM. There are 15 residues in the CDR3. J lost 7 bases, V lost 4 bases, and 9 bases had no gene match. DNA of the CDR3: TGTGCCAGCAGTTACCCGGGACAGGTAACACAGCCCCAGCATTTT. It specifies CASSYPGQVTQPQHF.

The V and J genes are TRBV18 and TRBJ2-5, with D perhaps matching TRBD2 (5 bases). The germline gives CDR1 KGHSH, CDR2 LQKENI. V was shortened by 3 bases and J by 4 bases, with 9 bases between the two germline ends. CDR3 length: 13 amino acids. The CDR3 region is CASSPIGGETQYF. In DNA form, the CDR3 reads TGTGCCAGCTCACCTATTGGAGGAGAGACCCAGTACTTC. Supplemented by reference TRBV18 and TRBJ2-5, the full variable domain reads NAGVMQNPRHLVRRRGQEARLRCSPMKGHSHVYWYRQLPEEGLKFMVYLQKENIIDESGMPKERFSAEFPKEGPSILRIQQVVRGDSAAYFCASSPIGGETQYFGPGTRLLVL.

This chain joins TRBV6-6 and TRBJ1-1; possible D gene TRBD1, 5 bases. Germline V gene lookup returns CDR1 MNHNY and CDR2 SVGAGI (reference sequence). V was shortened by 5 bases and J by 5 bases, with 9 bases between the two germline ends. CDR3 size: 12 residues. CDR3 protein: CASSREGTEAFF. For the CDR3, the DNA is TGTGCCAGCAGTCGGGAGGGGACTGAAGCTTTCTTT.

The table lists this clone with a count of one. The V gene is TRBV6-1, the J gene TRBJ1-2; D not resolved. Germline V gene sequence: CDR1 MNHNS, CDR2 SASEGT. The V end was cut by 3 bases, the J end by 4 bases, with 15 bases between. The CDR3 length is 15 residues. CDR3: CASSDRSGSFYGYTF. In DNA, the CDR3 is TGTGCCAGCAGTGACCGCTCGGGATCCTTCTATGGCTACACCTTC.

V usage is TRBV19 and J usage is TRBJ2-2; 7 bases are shared with TRBD1. The germline gives CDR1 LNHDA, CDR2 SQIVND (reference sequence). Trimming cost V 7 bases and J 7 bases; bases outside gene matches: 9. There are 14 residues in the CDR3. The CDR3 coding sequence is TGTGCCAGTACTTTGACAGGGATTGGCGGGGAGCTGTTTTTT. The encoded protein is CASTLTGIGGELFF. The variable domain in full, completed from reference TRBV19 and TRBJ2-2, reads DGGITQSPKYLFRKEGQNVTLSCEQNLNHDAMYWYRQDPGQGLRLIYYSQIVNDFQKGDIAEGYSVSREKKESFPLTVTSAQKNPTAFYLCASTLTGIGGELFFGEGSRLTVL.

The CDR3: CSVGEQGATEAFF. CDR3 sequence (DNA): TGCAGCGTTGGTGAACAGGGCGCAACTGAAGCTTTCTTT. This chain uses TRBV29-1 with TRBJ1-1, with D possibly being TRBD1 (6 bases). With 4 bases removed from V and 5 bases from J, the gap between germline ends came to 14 bases. This CDR3 spans 13 amino acids. Germline V gives CDR1 SQVTM, CDR2 ANQGSEA.

This sequence joins TRBV27 and TRBJ2-7; 7 positions agree with TRBD2. V dropped 6 bases and J dropped 3; count of bases not matched to a gene: 8. The V gene's germline CDR1 is MNHEY and CDR2 SMNVEV (reference sequence). This CDR3 region has 14 residues. The CDR3 protein is CASRRGGGFYEQYF. The CDR3 bases are TGTGCCAGCAGACGGGGCGGGGGTTTCTACGAGCAGTACTTC.

The V gene is TRBV7-2, the J gene TRBJ1-2, with no clear D. Trimming took 1 base from V and 4 from J, leaving 13 bases between them. The germline V gene has CDR1 SGHTA and CDR2 FQGNSA. This CDR3 comprises 15 residues. CDR3 region: CASSLERARAYGYTF. The CDR3 DNA reads as TGTGCCAGCAGCTTAGAACGAGCGCGGGCCTATGGCTACACCTTC.

The chain uses TRBV18 and TRBJ2-6, with D perhaps matching TRBD1 (5 bases). This CDR3 has 17 residues. V dropped 1 base and J dropped 0 bases, with 10 bases sitting between them. CDR1 and CDR2 (germline): KGHSH, LQKENI. The CDR3 sequence: CASSPRQGTSGANVLTF. In DNA form, the CDR3 reads TGTGCCAGCTCACCACGGCAGGGTACCTCTGGGGCCAACGTCCTGACTTTC.

The V and J genes are TRBV21-1 and TRBJ2-1; TRBD1 is the table's D call, not checked against the DNA. TRBV21-1 has pseudogene status. The CDR3 length is 14 residues. The CDR3 spells CATPDSEDYNEQFF. The CDR3 nucleotides read TGTGCCACCCCCGACAGTGAGGACTACAATGAGCAGTTCTTC.

The chain joins TRBV9 to TRBJ2-1; possible D gene TRBD1, 6 bases. The CDR3 runs 15 residues. CDR1 is SGDLS, CDR2 YYNGEE, per germline. V shed 3 bases and J shed 2 bases, with 12 bases lying between them. CDR3 in amino acids: CASSARRQAYNEQFF. In DNA form, the CDR3 reads TGTGCCAGCAGCGCTCGAAGACAGGCCTACAATGAGCAGTTCTTC. Supplemented by reference TRBV9 and TRBJ2-1, the full variable domain reads DSGVTQTPKHLITATGQRVTLRCSPRSGDLSVYWYQQSLDQGLQFLIQYYNGEERAKGNILERFSAQQFPDLHSELNLSSLELGDSALYFCASSARRQAYNEQFFGPGTRLTVL.

Concerning this clone itself: One end of the junction does not line up with germline, which may come from a read error. V and J are TRBV27 and TRBJ1-5, with D uncertain. Per the germline V gene, CDR1 is MNHEY and CDR2 is SMNVEV (reference sequence). The CDR3 contains 17 residues. As DNA, the CDR3 is TGTGCCAGCAGCCCTATCCGCACCACCTATAGCGATCAGCCCCAGCATTTT. This encodes CASSPIRTTYSDQPQHF.